Listed here are 23 T cell receptor beta chains from one sample, sequenced in a study of T cell changes during pregnancy in multiple sclerosis. Clones were sequenced by immunoSEQ multiplex PCR, and TCRdb holds only the in-frame ones, with some missing. The data contain tens of thousands of clones, 85% to 95% of them singletons. The specimen was CD4+ T cells from peripheral blood mononuclear cells, collected in the second trimester of pregnancy. These receptors came from a female donor with multiple sclerosis, enrolled in a pregnancy study.

This sequence joins TRBV6-5 and TRBJ1-6; a possible D gene is TRBD1 (5 bases). The germline V gene has CDR1 MNHEY and CDR2 SVGAGI. Trimming cost V 5 bases and J 2 bases, with 10 bases left between them. This CDR3 is 15 amino acids long. CDR3 amino acids: CASSRRQTYNSPLHF. CDR3 DNA sequence: TGTGCCAGCAGTCGACGACAGACCTATAATTCACCCCTCCACTTT.

The chain's CDR3 is CASSAFSRGAYGYTF. CDR3 DNA sequence: TGTGCCAGCAGCGCCTTCTCCAGGGGAGCCTATGGCTACACCTTC. V is TRBV4-2 and J is TRBJ1-2, with D perhaps TRBD1 (6 bases). With 5 bases removed from V and 4 bases from J, the gap between germline ends came to 17 bases. The CDR3 totals 15 residues. Per the germline V gene, CDR1 is LGHNA and CDR2 is YNFKEQ.

The chain uses TRBV28 and TRBJ2-5, with TRBD1 matching 8 bases. With V trimmed by 4 bases and J by 5 bases, 6 bases remained unmatched. Germline CDR1 is MDHEN and CDR2 is SYDVKM. There are 14 residues in the CDR3. The CDR3, as DNA: TGTGCCAGCAGTTCCCCGGACAGGGCGGAGACCCAGTACTTC. Residues: CASSSPDRAETQYF.

This sequence joins TRBV6-4 and TRBJ2-1; TRBD2 might be the D (5 bases). This CDR3 region has 14 residues. The V gene lost 9 bases and the J gene lost 0 bases, with 12 bases spanning the gap. Germline lookup yields CDR1 MRHNA and CDR2 SNTAGT. The CDR3 loop reads CASGRESSYNEQFF. In DNA form, the CDR3 reads TGTGCCAGTGGAAGGGAGAGCTCCTACAATGAGCAGTTCTTC.

This chain connects TRBV18 to TRBJ2-1; TRBD2 aligns across 8 bases. With V trimmed by 3 bases and J by 6 bases, 7 bases remained unmatched. Germline CDR1 KGHSH, CDR2 LQKENI. This CDR3 is 15 amino acids long. The CDR3 coding sequence is TGTGCCAGCTCACCGAGCGGGGGACGCCCCAATGAGCAGTTCTTC. It is translated as CASSPSGGRPNEQFF. The variable domain in full, completed from reference TRBV18 and TRBJ2-1, reads NAGVMQNPRHLVRRRGQEARLRCSPMKGHSHVYWYRQLPEEGLKFMVYLQKENIIDESGMPKERFSAEFPKEGPSILRIQQVVRGDSAAYFCASSPSGGRPNEQFFGPGTRLTVL.

J is TRBJ1-1 and V is TRBV7-2, with 10 bases aligning to TRBD1. Trimming took 1 base from V and 11 from J; bases not matched to a gene: 10. Germline V gene lookup returns CDR1 SGHTA and CDR2 FQGNSA. The CDR3 sequence is 15 residues long. CDR3 in DNA: TGTGCCAGCAGCTTAGTAGGGGACAGGGGTTCCAACGCTTTCTTT. Translation gives CASSLVGDRGSNAFF.

This chain uses TRBV4-3 with TRBJ2-1; 9 nucleotides agree with TRBD2. Per the germline V gene, CDR1 is LGHNA and CDR2 is YSLEER. The CDR3 sequence is 15 residues long. V dropped 4 bases and J dropped 3; count of bases not matched to a gene: 4. DNA for the CDR3: TGCGCCAGCAGCCGCGTAGCGGGGGACTACAATGAGCAGTTCTTC. Translated, it gives CASSRVAGDYNEQFF.

This clone was counted once. This CDR3 reads CASSPDSPLWGYTF. Written as DNA, the CDR3 is TGCGCCAGCAGCCCCGACAGCCCTCTGTGGGGCTACACCTTC. The chain uses TRBV5-1 and TRBJ1-2; tentative D call: TRBD1 (5 bases). CDR1 SGHRS and CDR2 YFSETQ come from the germline V gene. V lost 4 bases and J lost 8, with 18 bases in between. The CDR3 extends over 14 amino acids.

This chain uses TRBV5-1 with TRBJ2-7; TRBD1 might be the D (5 bases). Germline V CDR1 and CDR2: SGHRS, YFSETQ. This CDR3 has 15 amino acids. V shed 2 bases and J shed 2 bases, with 14 bases lying between them. The CDR3 here is CASSLAFGAPYEQYF. The CDR3 region has the DNA TGCGCCAGCAGCTTAGCATTTGGGGCCCCCTACGAGCAGTACTTC.

This clone was seen a few times. V gene TRBV7-2 combines with J gene TRBJ2-1; no definite D call. V shed 4 bases and J shed 9 bases, with 10 bases lying between them. This CDR3 is 12 amino acids long. The germline V gene has CDR1 SGHTA and CDR2 FQGNSA. As DNA, the CDR3 is TGTGCCAGCAGCTCACTTTTCGGTGAGCAGTTCTTC. Its translation: CASSSLFGEQFF.

The genes are TRBV27 and TRBJ1-4; TRBD1 might be the D (6 bases). V lost 6 bases and J 10 bases, leaving 15 bases between the germline ends. Germline CDR1 is MNHEY and CDR2 is SMNVEV (reference sequence). This CDR3 comprises 13 residues. CDR3 protein: CASSGGAGGKLFF. CDR3 sequence (DNA): TGTGCCAGCAGCGGGGGCGCGGGAGGAAAACTGTTTTTT.

The rearrangement uses TRBV5-1 and TRBJ1-2; D is possibly TRBD1 (5 bases). The germline V gene encodes CDR1 SGHRS and CDR2 YFSETQ. The CDR3 consists of 13 residues. The V end lost 0 bases, the J end lost 8 bases, and 11 bases lay between the germline ends. CDR3 in DNA: TGCGCCAGCAGCTTGGACCCAGGGAAGGGCTACACCTTC. Translating gives CASSLDPGKGYTF. The full variable domain, in which reference TRBV5-1 and TRBJ1-2 provide the parts outside the CDR3, is KAGVTQTPRYLIKTRGQQVTLSCSPISGHRSVSWYQQTPGQGLQFLFEYFSETQRNKGNFPGRFSGRQFSNSRSEMNVSTLELGDSALYLCASSLDPGKGYTFGSGTRLTVV.

The rearrangement links TRBV5-1 to TRBJ1-2; D unresolved. The CDR3 totals 14 residues. V lost 0 bases to trimming and J lost 4 bases, with 10 bases between them. The germline V gene has CDR1 SGHRS and CDR2 YFSETQ. The CDR3 sequence is CASSLVVRGYGYTF. CDR3 sequence (DNA): TGCGCCAGCAGCTTGGTGGTGCGGGGCTATGGCTACACCTTC. The entire variable domain, with the rest obtained from reference TRBV5-1 and TRBJ1-2, is as follows: KAGVTQTPRYLIKTRGQQVTLSCSPISGHRSVSWYQQTPGQGLQFLFEYFSETQRNKGNFPGRFSGRQFSNSRSEMNVSTLELGDSALYLCASSLVVRGYGYTFGSGTRLTVV.

This clone appeared a single time. The rearrangement uses TRBV19 and TRBJ2-5, with 9 positions matching TRBD1. The CDR3 spans 14 residues. Germline CDR1 is LNHDA and CDR2 is SQIVND (reference sequence). The V gene end was trimmed by 4 bases and the J gene end by 3 bases; junction bases not matched to a gene: 3. The CDR3 DNA sequence: TGTGCCAGTAGTAAGGGACAGGGTAAAGAGACCCAGTACTTC. Its translation: CASSKGQGKETQYF.

This chain uses TRBV7-8 with TRBJ2-7; 7 bases are a match to TRBD2. CDR3 length equals 18 residues. Germline V gene sequence: CDR1 SGHVS, CDR2 FQNEAQ. The junction had 14 bases not matched to a gene; V was cut back by 1 base and J by 2 bases. CDR3 nucleotides: TGTGCCAGCAGCTTAGTACCCATGTGGGGGGAGGGCCCCTACGAGCAGTACTTC. As protein: CASSLVPMWGEGPYEQYF.

Written as DNA, the CDR3 is TGTGCCAGCAGCTTAGTAGAGACTTCGAGGGTCGCTGAAGCTTTCTTT. Amino acids: CASSLVETSRVAEAFF. The chain employs TRBV7-8 and TRBJ1-1; no clear D gene. Trimming left V 1 base short and J 6 bases short, with 18 bases between. Per the germline V gene, CDR1 is SGHVS and CDR2 is FQNEAQ. The CDR3 spans 16 residues. Together with reference TRBV7-8 and TRBJ1-1, the CDR3 gives the full variable domain: GAGVSQSPRYKVAKRGQDVALRCDPISGHVSLFWYQQALGQGPEFLTYFQNEAQLDKSGLPSDRFFAERPEGSVSTLKIQRTQQEDSAVYLCASSLVETSRVAEAFFGQGTRLTVV.

This clone was detected only once. The J gene is TRBJ2-7, the V gene TRBV27, with TRBD2 identical over 14 bases. The CDR3 loop spans 17 amino acids. Looked up from germline, CDR1 is MNHEY and CDR2 is SMNVEV (reference sequence). V gave up 6 bases and J gave up 6 bases; unmatched junction bases: 13. The CDR3 DNA follows: TGTGCCAGCAGCCCACTTAGACTAGCGGGAGGGCCCGTCGAGCAGTACTTC. Its translation: CASSPLRLAGGPVEQYF.

The chain recombines TRBV11-2 with TRBJ1-1, with D unclear. The CDR3 spans 13 residues. Germline values: CDR1 SGHAT, CDR2 FQNNGV. V was shortened by 0 bases and J by 11 bases, with 13 bases between the two germline ends. The CDR3 region is CASSLDLRVVAFF. The DNA of the CDR3 is TGTGCCAGCAGCTTAGATCTGAGGGTTGTGGCTTTCTTT. Filled out from reference TRBV11-2 and TRBJ1-1, the complete variable domain reads EAGVAQSPRYKIIEKRQSVAFWCNPISGHATLYWYQQILGQGPKLLIQFQNNGVVDDSQLPKDRFSAERLKGVDSTLKIQPAKLEDSAVYLCASSLDLRVVAFFGQGTRLTVV.

Only a few counts were recorded for this clone. This rearrangement joins TRBV10-1 to TRBJ1-2; tentative D call: TRBD1 (6 bases). This CDR3 has 14 residues. CDR1 is WNHNN and CDR2 is SYGVQD in the germline V gene (reference sequence). V gave up 5 bases and J gave up 6 bases, with 16 bases separating them. CDR3 sequence reads: CASSLSSRGNGYTF. The CDR3 nucleotides read TGCGCCAGCAGTCTCAGCTCCAGGGGAAATGGCTACACCTTC.

The chain has TRBV30 and TRBJ1-2, with unresolved D. Germline assignment: CDR1 GTSNPN and CDR2 SVGIG (reference sequence). CDR3 length equals 14 residues. Trimming took off 0 bases at V and 7 bases at J, with 15 bases between the two ends. The CDR3 sequence: CAWSVLTRELGYTF. The CDR3 region has the DNA TGTGCCTGGAGTGTACTAACGAGGGAGCTTGGCTACACCTTC.

The V gene is TRBV6-5, the J gene TRBJ2-1; 9 bases are a match to TRBD1. The CDR3 contains 15 residues. Trimming took 2 bases from V and 6 from J; bases not matched to a gene: 5. Germline V gene sequence: CDR1 MNHEY, CDR2 SVGAGI. DNA for the CDR3: TGTGCCAGCAGTTACGGACAGGGGAAGCGCAATGAGCAGTTCTTC. Translation: CASSYGQGKRNEQFF.

The chain has TRBV5-1 and TRBJ2-7; the match to TRBD1 covers 9 bases. With V trimmed by 0 bases and J by 5 bases, 9 bases remained unmatched. CDR3 size: 16 residues. Looked up from germline, CDR1 is SGHRS and CDR2 is YFSETQ. The CDR3 region is CASSLVTGTGFDEQYF. Written as DNA, the CDR3 is TGCGCCAGCAGCTTGGTTACCGGGACAGGGTTCGACGAGCAGTACTTC.

The chain joins TRBV7-9 to TRBJ2-7, with TRBD1 matching over 9 bases. Germline V CDR1 and CDR2: SEHNR, FQNEAQ (reference sequence). The CDR3 is 12 amino acids. The J segment lost 0 bases and the V segment lost 11 bases, leaving 2 bases of the junction unmatched. The CDR3 DNA follows: TGTGCCGGACAGGGGAGCTCCTACGAGCAGTACTTC. Amino acid sequence: CAGQGSSYEQYF.